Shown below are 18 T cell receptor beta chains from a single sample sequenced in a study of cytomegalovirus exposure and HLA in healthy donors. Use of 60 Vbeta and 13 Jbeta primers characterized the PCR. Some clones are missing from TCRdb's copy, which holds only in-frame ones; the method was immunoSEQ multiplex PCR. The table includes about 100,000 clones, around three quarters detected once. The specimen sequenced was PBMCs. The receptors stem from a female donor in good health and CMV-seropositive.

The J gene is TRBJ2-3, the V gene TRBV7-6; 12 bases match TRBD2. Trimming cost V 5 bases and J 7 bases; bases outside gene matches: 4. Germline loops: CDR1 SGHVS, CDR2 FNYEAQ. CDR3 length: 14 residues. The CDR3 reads CASSPLAGGHTQYF. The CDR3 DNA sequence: TGTGCCAGCAGCCCCCTAGCGGGGGGGCATACGCAGTATTTT.

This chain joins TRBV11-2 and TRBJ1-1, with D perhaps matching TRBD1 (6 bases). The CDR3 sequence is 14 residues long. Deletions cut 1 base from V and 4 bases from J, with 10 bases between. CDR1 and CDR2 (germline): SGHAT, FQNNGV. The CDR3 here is CASSLAGAGTEAFF. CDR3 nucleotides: TGTGCCAGCAGCTTAGCAGGGGCCGGCACTGAAGCTTTCTTT.

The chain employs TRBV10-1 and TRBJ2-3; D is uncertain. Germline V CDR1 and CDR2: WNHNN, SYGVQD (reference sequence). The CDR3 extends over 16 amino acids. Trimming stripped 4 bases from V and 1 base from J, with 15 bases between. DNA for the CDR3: TGCGCCAGCAGTGCGGGTAGCCTCGAGGGCACAGATACGCAGTATTTT. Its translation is CASSAGSLEGTDTQYF.

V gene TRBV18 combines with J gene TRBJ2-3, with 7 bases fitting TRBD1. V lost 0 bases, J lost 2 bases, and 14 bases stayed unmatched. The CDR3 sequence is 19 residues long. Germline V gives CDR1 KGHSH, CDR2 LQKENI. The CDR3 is CASSPPTGIPVELTDTQYF. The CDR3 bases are TGTGCCAGCTCACCACCGACAGGGATACCCGTCGAACTCACAGATACGCAGTATTTT.

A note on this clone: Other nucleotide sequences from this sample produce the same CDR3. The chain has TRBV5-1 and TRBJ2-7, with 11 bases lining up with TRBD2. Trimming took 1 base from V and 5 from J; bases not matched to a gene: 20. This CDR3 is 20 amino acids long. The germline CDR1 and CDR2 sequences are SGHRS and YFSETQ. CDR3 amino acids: CASSLNGLAGGTTLTNEQYF. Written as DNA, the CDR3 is TGCGCCAGCAGCTTGAATGGGCTAGCGGGGGGAACTACCCTAACCAACGAGCAGTACTTC.

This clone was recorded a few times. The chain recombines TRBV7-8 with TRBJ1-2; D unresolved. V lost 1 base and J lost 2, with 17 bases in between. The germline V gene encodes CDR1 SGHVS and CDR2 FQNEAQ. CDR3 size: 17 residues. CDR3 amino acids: CASSLVSAVARNYGYTF. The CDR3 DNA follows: TGTGCCAGCAGCTTAGTTAGTGCGGTGGCGCGGAACTATGGCTACACCTTC.

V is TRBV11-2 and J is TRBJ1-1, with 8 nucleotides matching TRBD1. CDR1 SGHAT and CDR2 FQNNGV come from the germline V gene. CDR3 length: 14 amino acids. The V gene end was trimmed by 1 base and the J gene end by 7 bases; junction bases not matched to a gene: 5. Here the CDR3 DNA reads TGTGCCAGCAGCTTAGGTACAGGGGGGGTTGAAGCTTTCTTT. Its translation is CASSLGTGGVEAFF.

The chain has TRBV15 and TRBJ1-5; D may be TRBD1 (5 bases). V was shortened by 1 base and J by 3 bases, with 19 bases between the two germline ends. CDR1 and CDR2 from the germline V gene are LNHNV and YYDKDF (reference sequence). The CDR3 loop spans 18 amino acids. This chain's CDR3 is CATSRALGAPGPNQPQHF. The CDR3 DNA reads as TGTGCCACCAGCAGAGCCTTAGGGGCCCCCGGCCCCAATCAGCCCCAGCATTTT.

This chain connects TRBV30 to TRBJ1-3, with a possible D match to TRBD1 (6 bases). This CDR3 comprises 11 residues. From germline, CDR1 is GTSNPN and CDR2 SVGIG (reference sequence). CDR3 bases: TGTGGCAGGGACACTGGAAACACCATATATTTT. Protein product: CGRDTGNTIYF.

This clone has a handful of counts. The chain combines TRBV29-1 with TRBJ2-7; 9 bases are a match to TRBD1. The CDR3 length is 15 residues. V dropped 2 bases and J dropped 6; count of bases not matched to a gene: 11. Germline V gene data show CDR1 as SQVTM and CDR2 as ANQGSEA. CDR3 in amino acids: CSVERWTGAQGEQYF. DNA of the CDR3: TGCAGCGTTGAACGGTGGACAGGGGCCCAAGGCGAGCAGTACTTC.

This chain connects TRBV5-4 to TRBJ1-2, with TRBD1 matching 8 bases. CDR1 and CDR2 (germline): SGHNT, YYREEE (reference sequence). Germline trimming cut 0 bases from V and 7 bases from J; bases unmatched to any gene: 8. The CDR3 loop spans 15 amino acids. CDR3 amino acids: CASSLAPGGSGGYTF. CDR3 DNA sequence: TGTGCCAGCAGCTTGGCACCAGGGGGCTCGGGTGGCTACACCTTC. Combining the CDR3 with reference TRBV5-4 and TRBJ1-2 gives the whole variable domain ETGVTQSPTHLIKTRGQQVTLRCSSQSGHNTVSWYQQALGQGPQFIFQYYREEENGRGNFPPRFSGLQFPNYSSELNVNALELDDSALYLCASSLAPGGSGGYTFGSGTRLTVV.

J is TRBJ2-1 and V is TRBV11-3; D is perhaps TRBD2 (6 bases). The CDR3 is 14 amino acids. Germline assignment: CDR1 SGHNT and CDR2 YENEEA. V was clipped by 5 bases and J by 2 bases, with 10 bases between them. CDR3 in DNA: TGTGCCAGCAGCCGCGGAGGGCCCTACAATGAGCAGTTCTTC. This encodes CASSRGGPYNEQFF. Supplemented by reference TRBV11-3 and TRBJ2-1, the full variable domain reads EAGVVQSPRYKIIEKKQPVAFWCNPISGHNTLYWYLQNLGQGPELLIRYENEEAVDDSQLPKDRFSAERLKGVDSTLKIQPAELGDSAVYLCASSRGGPYNEQFFGPGTRLTVL.

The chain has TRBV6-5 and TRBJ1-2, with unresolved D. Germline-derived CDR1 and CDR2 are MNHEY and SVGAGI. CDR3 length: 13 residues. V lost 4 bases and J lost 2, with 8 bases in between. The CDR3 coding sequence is TGTGCCAGCAGTTCGGGGAAAAACTATGGCTACACCTTC. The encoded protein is CASSSGKNYGYTF.

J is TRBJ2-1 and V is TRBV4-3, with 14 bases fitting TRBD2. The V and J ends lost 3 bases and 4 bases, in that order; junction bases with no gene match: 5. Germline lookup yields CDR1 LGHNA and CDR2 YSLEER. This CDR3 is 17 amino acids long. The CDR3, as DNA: TGCGCCAGCAGCCAGGCCGGGACTAGCGGGGGTTACAATGAGCAGTTCTTC. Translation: CASSQAGTSGGYNEQFF.

In DNA, the CDR3 is TGTGCCGGGGATTTCTGGGTAGCGGGATCTTCTGGGGCCAACGTCCTGACTTTC. This gives the protein CAGDFWVAGSSGANVLTF. The chain carries TRBV7-9 and TRBJ2-6; 8 nucleotides match TRBD2. V gave up 11 bases and J gave up 1 base; unmatched junction bases: 16. The CDR3 spans 18 residues. CDR1 and CDR2 from the germline V gene are SEHNR and FQNEAQ (reference sequence).

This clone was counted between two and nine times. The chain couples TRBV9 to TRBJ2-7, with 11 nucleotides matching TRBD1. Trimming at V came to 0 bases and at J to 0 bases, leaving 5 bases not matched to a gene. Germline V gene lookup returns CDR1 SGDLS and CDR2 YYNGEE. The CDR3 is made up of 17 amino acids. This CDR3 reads CASSVGDRGALSYEQYF. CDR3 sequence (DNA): TGTGCCAGCAGCGTAGGGGACAGGGGGGCCCTCTCCTACGAGCAGTACTTC.

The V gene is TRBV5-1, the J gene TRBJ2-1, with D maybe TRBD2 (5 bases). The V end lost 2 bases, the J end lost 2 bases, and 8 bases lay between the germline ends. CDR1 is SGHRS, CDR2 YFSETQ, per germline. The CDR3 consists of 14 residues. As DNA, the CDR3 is TGCGCCAGCAGCTTAACCGGGGCCTACAATGAGCAGTTCTTC. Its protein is CASSLTGAYNEQFF.

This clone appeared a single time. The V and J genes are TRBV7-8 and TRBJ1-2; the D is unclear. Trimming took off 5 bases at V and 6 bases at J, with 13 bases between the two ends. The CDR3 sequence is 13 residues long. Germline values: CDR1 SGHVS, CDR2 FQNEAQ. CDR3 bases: TGTGCCAGCAGCCACTATTCCAAGGATGGCTACACCTTC. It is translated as CASSHYSKDGYTF.